The next 5 T cell receptor beta chains were all read from a single sample in a study of blood T cell repertoires in COVID-19. Sequenced by immunoSEQ multiplex PCR; TCRdb stores in-frame clones only, minus some. The sample contains over 200,000 clones, around 90% of which appear only once. The sequencing sample was made of PBMCs or T cells enriched from blood (not recorded which). These TCRs come from a man between 18 and 35 years old with acute COVID-19.

The chain carries TRBV24-1 and TRBJ1-5, with TRBD1 matching over 9 bases. The trim removed 5 bases at V and 5 bases at J, leaving 6 bases unmatched. The CDR3 extends over 15 amino acids. Germline V gene lookup returns CDR1 KGHDR and CDR2 SFDVKD. The CDR3 DNA is TGTGCCACCAGTGCGGGACAGGGCGGGGATCAGCCCCAGCATTTT. It is translated as CATSAGQGGDQPQHF.

V gene TRBV19 combines with J gene TRBJ2-2; tentative D call: TRBD1 (5 bases). V was clipped by 8 bases and J by 7 bases, with 11 bases between them. Germline V lookup: CDR1 LNHDA, CDR2 SQIVND (reference sequence). The CDR3 runs 12 residues. The CDR3 protein is CASWGRSGELFF. DNA for the CDR3: TGTGCCAGTTGGGGCAGAAGCGGGGAGCTGTTTTTT.

The chain uses TRBV3-1 (or the pseudogene TRBV3-2) and TRBJ1-6, with D maybe TRBD1 (6 bases). Germline CDR1 is LGHDT and CDR2 is YNNKEL (reference sequence). Trimming removed 1 base at V and 11 bases at J, with 12 bases between. This CDR3 is 14 amino acids long. CDR3 nucleotide sequence: TGTGCCAGCAGCCAAGTTACAGGGTCCGCACCCCTCCACTTT. Residues: CASSQVTGSAPLHF.

The chain has TRBV11-3 and TRBJ2-7, with D perhaps TRBD2 (7 bases). Trimming removed 5 bases from V and 3 bases from J, with 11 bases in between. The length of the CDR3 is 13 residues. Germline values: CDR1 SGHNT, CDR2 YENEEA. CDR3 nucleotide sequence: TGTGCCAGCAGCAGCGGGACAAGCTACGAGCAGTACTTC. It yields the protein CASSSGTSYEQYF.

The rearrangement uses TRBV6-1 and TRBJ2-6; D remains unclear. Per the germline V gene, CDR1 is MNHNS and CDR2 is SASEGT. Trimming removed 3 bases at V and 0 bases at J, with 3 bases between. This CDR3 spans 14 amino acids. The CDR3 DNA is TGTGCCAGCAGTGAGAGCTCTGGGGCCAACGTCCTGACTTTC. Translated: CASSESSGANVLTF.